The 23 T cell receptor beta chains below all came from one sample that was sequenced in a study of blood T cell repertoires in COVID-19. Repertoires were generated with immunoSEQ multiplex PCR, while TCRdb's copy carries only in-frame clones and drops some. The sample consists of about 230,000 clones, 90% of them appearing once. Sequencing input: peripheral blood. The source is a man aged 30 to 45 with COVID-19, enrolled during active disease.

The rearrangement links TRBV6-2 or TRBV6-3 to TRBJ1-5; 8 nucleotides match TRBD1. Germline V gives CDR1 MNHEY, CDR2 SVGEGT. The J segment lost 3 bases and the V segment lost 0 bases, leaving 7 bases of the junction unmatched. The CDR3 extends over 17 amino acids. Here the CDR3 DNA reads TGTGCCAGCAGTTACTCTTGGACAGGGACTAACAATCAGCCCCAGCATTTT. Translated: CASSYSWTGTNNQPQHF.

V is TRBV11-2 and J is TRBJ1-6; perhaps TRBD1 as D (5 bases). CDR3 size: 18 residues. The germline CDR1 and CDR2 sequences are SGHAT and FQNNGV. V lost 5 bases to trimming and J lost 0 bases, with 17 bases between them. The CDR3 reads CASSLTGGGRSYNSPLHF. The CDR3 DNA sequence: TGTGCCAGCAGCCTAACGGGCGGGGGTCGCTCCTATAATTCACCCCTCCACTTT.

The chain combines TRBV6-6 with TRBJ2-1; 9 bases are shared with TRBD1. CDR3 size: 13 residues. The germline CDR1 and CDR2 sequences are MNHNY and SVGAGI (reference sequence). V lost 4 bases, J lost 7 bases, and 2 bases stayed unmatched. The CDR3 DNA reads as TGTGCCAGCAGTTTGACAGGGGGGAATGAGCAGTTCTTC. As protein: CASSLTGGNEQFF.

V usage is TRBV24-1 and J usage is TRBJ1-3, with a weak D call TRBD1 (5 bases). CDR1 and CDR2 from the germline V gene are KGHDR and SFDVKD. The V gene lost 4 bases and the J gene lost 4 bases, with 10 bases spanning the gap. The length of the CDR3 is 14 residues. The CDR3 coding sequence is TGTGCCACCAGTGAAGCAGGGTTCGGAAACACCATATATTTT. This sequence encodes CATSEAGFGNTIYF.

The chain carries TRBV6-6 and TRBJ1-3; 8 bases align to TRBD1. After removal of 7 bases from V and 0 bases from J, the junction contained 8 bases not matched to a gene. Germline CDR1 reads MNHNY; CDR2 reads SVGAGI (reference sequence). This CDR3 region has 16 residues. CDR3 sequence reads: CASIKDRANSGNTIYF. The CDR3 bases are TGTGCCAGCATCAAGGACAGGGCAAACTCTGGAAACACCATATATTTT.

This chain connects TRBV27 to TRBJ2-3, with a possible D match to TRBD2 (6 bases). V shed 11 bases and J shed 8 bases, with 8 bases lying between them. The CDR3 length is 9 residues. Germline V gene lookup returns CDR1 MNHEY and CDR2 SMNVEV (reference sequence). The CDR3 DNA sequence: TGTGCCGGGCGGGGTACGCAGTATTTT. This encodes CAGRGTQYF.

The chain links TRBV14 to TRBJ1-1; no clear D gene. V lost 4 bases and J 5 bases, leaving 11 bases between the germline ends. In germline, CDR1 is SGHDN, CDR2 FVKESK. This CDR3 is built from 13 residues. In nucleotides, the CDR3 is TGTGCCAGCAGCCTCCAACCCGGGACTGAAGCTTTCTTT. It codes for CASSLQPGTEAFF. The variable domain in full, completed from reference TRBV14 and TRBJ1-1, reads EAGVTQFPSHSVIEKGQTVTLRCDPISGHDNLYWYRRVMGKEIKFLLHFVKESKQDESGMPNNRFLAERTGGTYSTLKVQPAELEDSGVYFCASSLQPGTEAFFGQGTRLTVV.

This clone was seen more than once but under ten times. The J gene is TRBJ2-5, the V gene TRBV7-7, with D perhaps matching TRBD2 (5 bases). With 5 bases removed from V and 5 bases from J, the gap between germline ends came to 12 bases. This CDR3 has 13 amino acids. Germline lookup yields CDR1 SSHAT and CDR2 FNYEAQ (reference sequence). This chain's CDR3 is CASSPNRGETQYF. In DNA, the CDR3 is TGTGCCAGCAGCCCAAACAGAGGGGAGACCCAGTACTTC.

The chain couples TRBV7-2 to TRBJ2-1, with D possibly TRBD2 on 6 matching bases. Between the trimmed V and J ends, which lost 6 bases and 6 bases, there was a span of 15 bases. CDR1 and CDR2 (germline): SGHTA, FQGNSA. The CDR3 is made up of 14 amino acids. The CDR3 nucleotides are TGTGCCAGCAGTTCATGGACCGGGGGCAATGAGCAGTTCTTC. It codes for CASSSWTGGNEQFF.

V gene TRBV19 combines with J gene TRBJ2-2; no reliable D call. V dropped 1 base and J dropped 6 bases, with 3 bases sitting between them. Germline V CDR1 and CDR2: LNHDA, SQIVND (reference sequence). The length of the CDR3 is 12 residues. The CDR3: CASSIGPGELFF. The CDR3 DNA reads TGTGCCAGTAGTATAGGGCCCGGGGAGCTGTTTTTT.

This chain uses TRBV9 with TRBJ1-1, with TRBD1 identical over 9 bases. CDR1 is SGDLS, CDR2 YYNGEE, per germline. Unmatched junction bases numbered 6, after V lost 5 bases and J lost 1 base. The CDR3 consists of 15 residues. The CDR3 nucleotides read TGTGCCAGCAGGAAGTGGACAGGGGAGAACACTGAAGCTTTCTTT. The encoded protein is CASRKWTGENTEAFF.

This clone was recorded once. Other nucleotide sequences in the sample specify the same CDR3. The gene calls are TRBV7-9 and TRBJ2-7; no reliable D call. The germline gives CDR1 SEHNR, CDR2 FQNEAQ (reference sequence). V was shortened by 3 bases and J by 3 bases, with 3 bases between the two germline ends. The CDR3 is 11 amino acids. The CDR3 DNA follows: TGTGCCAGCAGCTTTAGCTACGAGCAGTACTTC. As protein: CASSFSYEQYF.

V usage is TRBV29-1 and J usage is TRBJ1-1; 8 bases line up with TRBD1. The germline gives CDR1 SQVTM, CDR2 ANQGSEA. There are 13 residues in the CDR3. V was clipped by 8 bases and J by 6 bases; unmatched bases: 11. The CDR3 loop is CSSRTGNLPEAFF. For the CDR3, the DNA is TGCAGCTCTAGGACAGGGAACTTGCCTGAAGCTTTCTTT.

The chain combines TRBV27 with TRBJ2-6; TRBD1 matches 9 bases. The CDR3 length is 19 residues. Germline assignment: CDR1 MNHEY and CDR2 SMNVEV (reference sequence). V was pared by 5 bases and J by 0 bases, with 11 bases of the junction left unmatched. For the CDR3, the DNA is TGTGCCAGCAGTCCCACCCCCGGGACAGGGTTCTCTGGGGCCAACGTCCTGACTTTC. Its translation: CASSPTPGTGFSGANVLTF. The full variable domain, rest sourced from reference TRBV27 and TRBJ2-6, is EAQVTQNPRYLITVTGKKLTVTCSQNMNHEYMSWYRQDPGLGLRQIYYSMNVEVTDKGDVPEGYKVSRKEKRNFPLILESPSPNQTSLYFCASSPTPGTGFSGANVLTFGAGSRLTVL.

This clone was seen more than once but under ten times. The chain combines TRBV19 with TRBJ1-1, with D unclear. Germline V gene lookup returns CDR1 LNHDA and CDR2 SQIVND (reference sequence). V lost 8 bases to trimming and J lost 4 bases, with 14 bases between them. This CDR3 is 13 amino acids long. As DNA, the CDR3 is TGTGCCAGTTTAGAGGGCGCGTCCACTGAAGCTTTCTTT. Residues: CASLEGASTEAFF.

The CDR3 nucleotides are TGTGCCAGCAGTGAGAAGGGACTAGCGGAAGAGCAGTTCTTC. Amino acids: CASSEKGLAEEQFF. J is TRBJ2-1 and V is TRBV6-4; 11 bases fit TRBD2. V lost 3 bases to trimming and J lost 10 bases; unmatched junction nucleotides: 5. CDR1 is MRHNA and CDR2 is SNTAGT in the germline V gene. This CDR3 contains 14 residues.

The rearrangement uses TRBV5-1 and TRBJ1-4; D unresolved. The germline gives CDR1 SGHRS, CDR2 YFSETQ. The CDR3 sequence is 14 residues long. Deletions cut 2 bases from V and 4 bases from J, with 9 bases between. CDR3 bases: TGCGCCAGCAGCTTTGGAGGATTTAATGAAAAACTGTTTTTT. Translating gives CASSFGGFNEKLFF.

This clone has just one count. This chain connects TRBV7-9 to TRBJ2-7; 11 bases match TRBD1. The CDR3 length is 14 residues. Germline lookup yields CDR1 SEHNR and CDR2 FQNEAQ (reference sequence). V dropped 5 bases and J dropped 4; count of bases not matched to a gene: 4. CDR3 nucleotide sequence: TGTGCCAGCAGCAGGGACAGGGGGTCTTACGAGCAGTACTTC. Protein: CASSRDRGSYEQYF. Full variable domain (outside the CDR3, taken from reference TRBV7-9 and TRBJ2-7): DTGVSQNPRHKITKRGQNVTFRCDPISEHNRLYWYRQTLGQGPEFLTYFQNEAQLEKSRLLSDRFSAERPKGSFSTLEIQRTEQGDSAMYLCASSRDRGSYEQYFGPGTRLTVT.

This rearrangement joins TRBV2 to TRBJ2-1; 7 positions agree with TRBD2. The CDR3 spans 14 residues. The ends lost 7 bases at V and 4 bases at J; junction bases unmatched: 7. In germline, CDR1 is SNHLY, CDR2 FYNNEI. CDR3 in DNA: TGTGCCAGCATGCTTAGGCGGGGGTACAATGAGCAGTTCTTC. Its translation is CASMLRRGYNEQFF.

This chain links TRBV11-2 with TRBJ2-5; TRBD1 is a possible D gene (6 bases). CDR1 is SGHAT, CDR2 FQNNGV, per germline. The germline V and J ends were trimmed by 3 bases and 4 bases, with 12 bases remaining between them. This CDR3 contains 14 residues. The CDR3 DNA is TGTGCCAGCAGCTTTACAGGGAGCAGAGAGACCCAGTACTTC. It codes for CASSFTGSRETQYF.

V and J are TRBV19 and TRBJ2-7; D unclear. Germline CDR1 is LNHDA and CDR2 is SQIVND (reference sequence). The CDR3 has 13 residues. V lost 4 bases and J lost 6, with 13 bases in between. The CDR3 coding sequence is TGTGCCAGTAGTAGCCAATCGGGTTCCGAGCAGTACTTC. It codes for CASSSQSGSEQYF.

This chain uses TRBV6-5 with TRBJ1-5; D call uncertain. The CDR3 spans 14 residues. Germline V gives CDR1 MNHEY, CDR2 SVGAGI. With 1 base removed from V and 6 bases from J, the gap between germline ends came to 10 bases. The CDR3 reads CASSYWRDSQPQHF. The CDR3 DNA reads as TGTGCCAGCAGTTACTGGAGGGATTCTCAGCCCCAGCATTTT.

This clone showed up just once. The chain is built from TRBV19 and TRBJ1-6; D is uncertain. Trimming stripped 4 bases from V and 5 bases from J, with 15 bases between. Germline V gene lookup returns CDR1 LNHDA and CDR2 SQIVND (reference sequence). CDR3 length: 16 residues. Here the CDR3 reads CASSSPPGINNSPLHF. The DNA of the CDR3 is TGTGCCAGTAGTAGTCCCCCGGGGATTAATAATTCACCCCTCCACTTT. Variable domain in full (rest from reference TRBV19 and TRBJ1-6): DGGITQSPKYLFRKEGQNVTLSCEQNLNHDAMYWYRQDPGQGLRLIYYSQIVNDFQKGDIAEGYSVSREKKESFPLTVTSAQKNPTAFYLCASSSPPGINNSPLHFGNGTRLTVT.